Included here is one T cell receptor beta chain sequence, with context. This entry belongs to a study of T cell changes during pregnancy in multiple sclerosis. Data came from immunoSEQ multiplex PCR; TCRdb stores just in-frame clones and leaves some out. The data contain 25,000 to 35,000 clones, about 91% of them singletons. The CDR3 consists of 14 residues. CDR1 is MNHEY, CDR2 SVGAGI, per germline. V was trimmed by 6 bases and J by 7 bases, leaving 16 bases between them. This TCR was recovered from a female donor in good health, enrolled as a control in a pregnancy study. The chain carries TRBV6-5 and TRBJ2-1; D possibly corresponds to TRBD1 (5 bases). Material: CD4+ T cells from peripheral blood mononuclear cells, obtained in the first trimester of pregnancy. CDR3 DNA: TGTGCCAGCAGGCGGACAAAGGACGGGAATGAGCAGTTCTTC. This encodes CASRRTKDGNEQFF.